This paragraph covers one TCR beta chain sequence. This record comes from a study of technical replicates of blood from a handful of donors. CDR3 length: 15 residues. V gave up 3 bases and J gave up 4 bases, with 13 bases separating them. The germline V gene encodes CDR1 MNHNY and CDR2 SVGAGI (reference sequence). Measured with immunoSEQ multiplex PCR; TCRdb has only the in-frame clones, and not every one. Seen here are roughly 85,000 clones, 94% observed once, and the top ten hold over 0.25%. The sample was T cells isolated from PBMCs. The clonotype was recovered from a human donor in good health. The J gene is TRBJ1-3, the V gene TRBV6-6; TRBD1 is a possible D gene (5 bases). CDR3 bases: TGTGCCAGCAGTTATGTGGTGGGGGGGGGAAACACCATATATTTT. As protein: CASSYVVGGGNTIYF.